A selection of T cell receptor beta chains follows, all from one sample in a study of T cell responses to AZD1222 COVID-19 vaccine. Sequencing used immunoSEQ multiplex PCR; TCRdb keeps in-frame clones, though not all of them. The sample consists of under 95,000 clones, 75% to 90% of them appearing once. Sequencing used peripheral blood, obtained 28 days after the second AZD1222 dose. The receptor set was obtained from an adult who received the AZD1222 COVID-19 vaccine. Both conserved end residues are part of each CDR3. D genes are given only for firm matches.

J gene,V gene,D gene,CDR3 protein
TRBJ2-1,TRBV14,-,CASSPTANEQFF
TRBJ1-2,TRBV12-3/TRBV12-4,-,CASSRIGYGYTF
TRBJ1-2,TRBV4-2,-,CASSQAGDNPWGYTF
TRBJ2-7,TRBV11-2,-,CASRSEGYEQYF
TRBJ2-7,TRBV7-2,-,CASSFAQISYEQYF
TRBJ2-2,TRBV12-5,-,CASALYRENTGELFF
TRBJ1-5,TRBV27,-,CASSTEEDGQPQHF
TRBJ1-2,TRBV27,TRBD1,CASSPIRTGTGINYGYTF
TRBJ1-1,TRBV6-5,-,CASIPPGVETEAFF
TRBJ1-1,TRBV28,-,CASSSVPARGAFF
TRBJ2-7,TRBV13,-,CASSLTRDEQYF
TRBJ2-3,TRBV11-3,-,CASSPTSGHPLYF
TRBJ1-1,TRBV18,-,CASSRRQEGTEAFF
TRBJ2-7,TRBV7-3,TRBD1,CASSLMSGQGVKQYF
TRBJ2-7,TRBV5-4,TRBD2,CASSGNGLAGSEQYF
TRBJ2-1,TRBV7-2,-,CASSLVRGEQFF
TRBJ1-1,TRBV28,-,CASKPGTMNTEAFF
TRBJ2-7,TRBV5-1,-,CASSLRGSFYEQYF
TRBJ1-6,TRBV11-2,-,CASTQMGGSYNSPLHF
TRBJ2-5,TRBV19,-,CASSIDPTGGTQYF
TRBJ2-3,TRBV28,-,CASTPAGDTQYF
TRBJ2-5,TRBV7-9,-,CASSLATLQETQYF
TRBJ1-5,TRBV10-3,-,CAISEMRLGNQPQHF
TRBJ1-4,TRBV7-9,-,CASSLGVGHYNEKLFF
TRBJ2-7,TRBV18,-,CASSPLSGAYEQYF
TRBJ2-1,TRBV9,TRBD1,CASSPRQGLGNEQFF
TRBJ1-5,TRBV19,TRBD1,CASSSLQGARRQPQHF
TRBJ2-2,TRBV6-2/TRBV6-3,TRBD2,CASSYRRTSGRTGELFF
TRBJ2-3,TRBV18,TRBD2,CASSPLAGSTDTQYF
TRBJ2-5,TRBV5-1,TRBD1,CASSPGQGAVETQYF
TRBJ2-1,TRBV13,TRBD1,CASSSRRDSSYNEQFF
TRBJ1-4,TRBV6-1,-,CASSEGQATTNEKLFF
TRBJ1-4,TRBV6-5,-,CASSSISTNEKLFF
TRBJ1-6,TRBV14,-,CASSQARGYNSPLHF
TRBJ2-7,TRBV15,-,CATSRGKGLSYEQYF
TRBJ1-2,TRBV28,-,CASSFRYRQGYYGYTF
TRBJ2-1,TRBV24-1,-,CATSDRLLREQFF
TRBJ1-6,TRBV19,-,CASNPVGQYNSPLHF
TRBJ1-1,TRBV7-8,TRBD1,CASSLEQGSTEAFF
TRBJ1-2,TRBV30,-,CAWSLQGRFGYTF
TRBJ1-6,TRBV6-5,-,CASSPRRGNSPLHF
TRBJ1-2,TRBV2,-,CASSEGTATVNYGYTF
TRBJ1-1,TRBV6-5,-,CASSYSYGDEAFF
TRBJ2-3,TRBV4-1,TRBD2,CASSQGSDGGGARDTQYF
TRBJ2-3,TRBV6-4,-,CASSDSEGGPDTQYF
TRBJ2-6,TRBV7-3,-,CASSLTAGSGANVLTF
TRBJ1-6,TRBV3-1/TRBV3-2,-,CASSQERTSSYNSPLHF
TRBJ2-3,TRBV18,-,CASSPPQKVDTQYF
TRBJ2-7,TRBV19,-,CATAKHLDTMTYEQYF
TRBJ1-5,TRBV15,-,CATSRALTGSNQPQHF
TRBJ2-7,TRBV7-9,-,CASSPFRGQGFYEQYF
TRBJ1-3,TRBV3-1/TRBV3-2,-,CASSQSSSGNTIYF
TRBJ1-5,TRBV5-6,-,CASSDEGSRGNQPQHF
TRBJ1-5,TRBV10-3,-,CAISEGGLQPQHF